The entry below gives a single T cell receptor beta chain sequence along with its context. Its cognate antigen is unknown. 13 Jbeta primers and 60 Vbeta primers were used for the PCR. Measured with immunoSEQ multiplex PCR; TCRdb has only the in-frame clones, and not every one. This repertoire includes more than 60,000 clones. This specimen comes from a study of cytomegalovirus exposure and HLA in healthy donors. Findings of the study overall: Most CMV-associated TCR beta chains were later found to appear HLA-restricted.

Trimming removed 4 bases from V and 3 bases from J; junction bases left unmatched: 5. The CDR3 has 15 amino acids. Germline-derived CDR1 and CDR2 are ENHRY and SYGVKD. The J gene is TRBJ1-5, the V gene TRBV10-3; the match to TRBD1 covers 8 bases. The sequence was collected from a boy between 10 and 17 years old in good health and CMV-seronegative. Sequences were obtained from PBMCs. CDR3 bases: TGTGCCATCAGTGCCGGGACAGGAGACAATCAGCCCCAGCATTTT. This translates into CAISAGTGDNQPQHF.